This T cell receptor (beta chain) stems from a study of cytomegalovirus exposure and HLA in healthy donors listed by TCRdb under 2017. General notes on the study: In an earlier analysis of 587 of the donors, around 300 Gb of sequence data and 117 million unique TCR beta sequences from about 179 million T cells were reported. About 300 gigabases of sequencing data and approximately 85 million unique TCR sequences were included in an early release covering around 600 HLA-typed donors. The genetic ancestry cluster associated with self-reported Caucasian donors included around 76% of the roughly 390 genotyped donors. The study was designed to test whether signatures of past pathogen exposure could be identified by cataloging public T cell receptors. The T cell repertoires of about 700 subjects were profiled by immunosequencing and related to cytomegalovirus serostatus. Besides the first cohort of some 670 subjects, a separate validation cohort made up of 95 to 150 different subjects was used. To predict cytomegalovirus infection status, the study brought together high-throughput TCR immunosequencing, statistical association of individual TCRs with disease status, and machine learning. To study patterns of TCR occurrence, a later analysis re-analyzed previously published TCR beta repertoires from under 750 donors and added high-resolution HLA genotyping. Rather than drawing on any new phenotypic data, the later analysis identified candidate immune exposures from TCR beta sequences and the way those sequences occurred across donors. In an earlier analysis of 587 of the donors, high-throughput TCR beta sequencing was used to judge whether each TCR beta V gene segment behaved as functional or pseudogenic. Alongside the repertoire data, information on donor age, sex, ethnicity and CMV serostatus was compiled. Genome-wide SNP genotypes for about 65% of the roughly 670 donors were used in a later genetic analysis, which treated that subset as a discovery cohort. All discovery cohort repertoires had been generated on a single sequencing platform. HLA typing covered class I and class II loci at four-digit resolution. The number of typed donors differed by locus: roughly 620-640 for A, B, C, DRB1 and DQB1; about 520 for DQA1; fewer than 610 for DPA1; and 400 to 480 for DPB1. Because of strong linkage in the cohort, roughly five DR-DQ haplotypes were treated as single units for association and clustering. Among 398 genotyped donors of the cohort, an average of about 240,000 unique TCR beta nucleotide sequences was sequenced per donor, of which about 19% were non-productive. What the study reported, not specific to this receptor: A few of the identified cytomegalovirus-associated TCR beta chains were confirmed in vitro to be specific for cytomegalovirus antigens. In both the original and validation cohorts, the classifier was reported to diagnose cytomegalovirus status with high specificity and sensitivity. When HLA alleles, especially DR and DQ, strongly co-occurred, attributing TCR associations to individual alleles was difficult. Because HLA typing was missing for some donors at each locus, association tests included only the typed subset. In a later analysis, HLA-associated TCR beta chains showed more clonal expansion and lower generation probabilities than non-associated chains that were equally common. In the study, around 150 TCR beta chains were listed as associated with cytomegalovirus. Immune exposure information for the cohort was limited to CMV serostatus. It was suggested by the authors that the approach could potentially be generalized to other disease states and immunological phenotypes. A further reported finding was that TCR beta sequences accurately predicted the HLA-A and HLA-B alleles for most subjects in the first cohort. An earlier analysis of 450 to 750 of the donors showed that most TCR beta V segments appeared in productive rearrangements either about 87% or about 30% of the time, which broadly matched IMGT annotations. A later analysis reported that several top co-occurrence clusters appeared linked to parvovirus B19, influenza, CMV and Epstein-Barr virus. Linkage disequilibrium might explain the correlated functional status among segregating V segments, but an unknown experimental factor could not be ruled out. Compared with the roughly 700-donor mean, donors in an Asian-associated ancestry cluster had fewer N-insertions in productive TCRs, according to a later genetic analysis. According to a later analysis, most CMV-associated TCR beta chains appeared to be HLA-restricted, and the HLA associations seemed to be driven largely by CMV exposure. The 87-base-pair reads could not distinguish some IMGT-functional V segments, including TRBV6-2 and TRBV6-3, so those segments were excluded. A later analysis found that TCR association rates varied across HLA loci, with DRB1 alleles showing the most associated TCRs and HLA-C alleles the fewest. Only TCR beta chains were sequenced in this cohort, and the absence of alpha or paired-chain data limited detectable features. Presence/absence analyses assumed roughly uniform sequencing depth across donors, an assumption that may not hold. While some public TCRs were present in many individuals, most TCR sequences turned up only very rarely across donors. An association between a missense DCLRE1C variant and V-gene and J-gene trimming of TCR beta chains was found in a later genetic analysis and replicated in an independent cohort. Because counts were too low, 15 to 20 rarely observed V segments, including chromosome 9 orphons, were excluded from the earlier analysis of under 650 of the donors. A later analysis associated 16,951 TCR beta sequences with specific HLA alleles at a false discovery rate of 0.05. A cluster of highly shared sequence variants was judged likely to be a technical artifact of the sequencing pipeline.

Libraries were constructed by the immunoSEQ multiplex PCR assay. The multiplex PCR relied on a mix of 60 forward primers for TCR Vbeta segments and 13 reverse primers for TCR Jbeta segments. The CDR3 region of rearranged TCR beta genes was amplified from genomic DNA by a multiplex PCR assay. Amplified TCR beta libraries were sequenced as 87-base-pair reads on the Illumina HiSeq System. The authors' pipeline ran thus. In a later analysis, around 80 million unique TCR beta chains were counted across the 690 or so repertoires, and roughly 11 million of these chains were shared by at least two donors. A nearest-neighbor algorithm error-corrected the raw reads and collapsed the reads into unique sequences, merging closely related sequences to remove PCR and sequencing errors. CDR3 sequences were aligned to IMGT reference sequences to assign V, D and J gene segments. For a sequence to be retained, a match of at least six nucleotides was required to both a V gene segment and a J gene segment. A rearrangement counted as productive if the CDR3 had no stop codons and remained in frame with V and J, and every other rearrangement counted as non-productive. CDR3 was defined according to IMGT convention as the region running from the second conserved V-encoded cysteine to the conserved J-encoded phenylalanine. The earlier analysis of a few hundred of the donors excluded any sequence lacking an unambiguous match to a single V gene segment. In an earlier analysis of 500 to 750 of the donors, V segments were called functional above 56.7% productive rearrangements and were called segregating when the between-donor standard deviation exceeded 5%. A statistical classification framework was developed to diagnose cytomegalovirus status using the catalog of TCR beta chain sequences. In a later analysis, TCR nucleotide sequences were compared against IMGT/GENE-DB human TR gene sequences so that V and J genes could be assigned. In a later analysis, CDR3 sequences and most-parsimonious VDJ recombination scenarios were assigned using the TCRdist pipeline. In a later analysis, every TCR beta chain was defined by the combination of its CDR3 amino acid sequence and its V-gene family, and reads without a unique V-gene family were dropped. A later analysis removed several hundred highly shared, low-generation-probability nucleotide sequences to deal with suspected cross-contamination and a sequencing artifact. In a later analysis, a clonal expansion index was calculated for each public chain from normalized within-repertoire ranks of inferred template counts. A later analysis computed generation probabilities with a VDJ recombination model fitted to out-of-frame rearrangements, and checked the results against IGoR. In a later analysis, TCR-TCR, TCR-HLA and TCR-CMV co-occurrence was scored with hypergeometric tests, and a repertoire-size bias correction was applied to TCR pairs. In a later analysis, false discovery rates were estimated by permuting HLA or CMV assignments 20 times. In a later analysis, co-occurring TCRs were grouped using DBSCAN, and TCRdist sequence similarity was added for clustering within HLA-allele-positive subsets. For co-occurrence clustering, repertoires with fewer than 30,000 or more than 120,000 public chains were excluded, along with four or five repertoires with anomalous nucleotide sharing. As stored in TCRdb, this immuneACCESS dataset retains in-frame rearrangements with V and J assigned. A fraction of the clones does not appear; measured against another copy, unresolved V genes explain less than half of the discrepancy, and the remainder lacks a known reason. That table supplies the V and J calls and clone size; D and trimming were determined from the DNA. The sample yields just over 200,000 clones; 75% to 85% were counted once. The ten largest clones represent less than 3% of the sample.

In total, 630 or so healthy bone marrow donors made up the cohort. All cohort members were sampled while nominally healthy, although unrecorded immune exposures were likely present. The donor tested CMV seronegative, placing the donor among the 350 to 400 seronegative members of the cohort. Each donor provided a peripheral blood sample, and peripheral blood mononuclear cells were used for TCR beta sequencing. Genomic DNA extraction from the blood cell samples was performed with the Qiagen DNeasy Blood Extraction Kit. Notes on this clone: It has no known antigen specificity. Base quality data are lacking; no much larger clone is found one base away.

Compared with germline, V lacks 2 bases and J lacks 5 bases; bases without a gene match: 6. CDR3 length: 15 amino acids, cysteine to phenylalanine. Only the CDR3 region is kept as DNA, spanning 45 bases read in frame from base 1. CDR1 and CDR2 are drawn from the germline V gene: MDHEN, SYDVKM. The chain links TRBV28 with TRBJ2-5; 9 bases in the junction line up with TRBD1. Material for sequencing was PBMCs. The TCR was taken from a woman aged 35 to 49 in good health and CMV-seronegative. The DNA sequence follows: TGTGCCAGCAGTTTACGAGGACAGGGGAGGGAGACCCAGTACTTC. Its amino acids are CASSLRGQGRETQYF.